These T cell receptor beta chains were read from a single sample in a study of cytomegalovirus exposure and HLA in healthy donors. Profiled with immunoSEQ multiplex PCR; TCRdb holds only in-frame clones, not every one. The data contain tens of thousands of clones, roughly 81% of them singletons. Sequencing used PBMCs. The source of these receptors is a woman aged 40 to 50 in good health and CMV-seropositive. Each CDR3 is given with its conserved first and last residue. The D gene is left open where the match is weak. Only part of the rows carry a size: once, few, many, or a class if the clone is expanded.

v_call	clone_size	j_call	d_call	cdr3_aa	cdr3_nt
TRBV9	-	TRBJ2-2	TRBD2	CASSPRGAPNTGELFF	TGTGCCAGCAGCCCGCGGGGGGCACCGAACACCGGGGAGCTGTTTTTT
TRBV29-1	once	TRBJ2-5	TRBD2	CSVVAGGGETQYF	TGCAGCGTTGTGGCGGGGGGGGGAGAGACCCAGTACTTC
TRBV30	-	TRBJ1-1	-	CAWSVFWPRDTEAFF	TGTGCCTGGAGTGTATTCTGGCCTCGGGACACTGAAGCTTTCTTT
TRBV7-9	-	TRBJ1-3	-	CASSLTGNTIYF	TGTGCCAGCAGCCTGACAGGAAACACCATATATTTT
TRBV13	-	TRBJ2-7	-	CASSFSRDSYEQYF	TGTGCCAGCAGCTTCTCCAGGGATTCCTACGAGCAGTACTTC
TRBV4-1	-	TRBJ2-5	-	CASSQAPGVTETQYF	TGCGCCAGCAGCCAAGCCCCAGGGGTCACGGAGACCCAGTACTTC
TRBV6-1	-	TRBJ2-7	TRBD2	CASSEGAGVTYEQYF	TGTGCCAGCAGTGAAGGGGCGGGGGTGACCTACGAGCAGTACTTC
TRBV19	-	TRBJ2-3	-	CASSMNRQATDTQYF	TGTGCCAGTAGTATGAATCGGCAGGCCACAGATACGCAGTATTTT
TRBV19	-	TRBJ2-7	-	CASRNSASDEQYF	TGTGCCAGTAGAAATTCCGCGTCCGACGAGCAGTACTTC
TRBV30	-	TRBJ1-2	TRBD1	CAWSVEDRAGSRGYTF	TGTGCCTGGAGTGTAGAGGACAGGGCAGGGTCAAGAGGCTACACCTTC
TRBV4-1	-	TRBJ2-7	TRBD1	CASSQAGTGGNEQYF	TGCGCCAGCAGCCAAGCCGGGACAGGGGGCAACGAGCAGTACTTC
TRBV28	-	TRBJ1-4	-	CASSLPGGLANEKLFF	TGTGCCAGCAGTCTGCCGGGGGGATTAGCTAATGAAAAACTGTTTTTT
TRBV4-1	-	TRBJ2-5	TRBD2	CASSQDLLAGGQETQYF	TGCGCCAGCAGCCAAGACCTCCTAGCGGGGGGGCAAGAGACCCAGTACTTC
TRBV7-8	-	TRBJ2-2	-	CASRGTSYTGELFF	TGTGCCAGCAGGGGGACTTCTTACACCGGGGAGCTGTTTTTT
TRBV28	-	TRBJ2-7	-	CASSFRPGDEQYF	TGTGCCAGCAGTTTTCGGCCAGGGGACGAGCAGTACTTC
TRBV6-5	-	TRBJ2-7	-	CASSYGATYEQYF	TGTGCCAGCAGTTACGGGGCAACCTACGAGCAGTACTTC
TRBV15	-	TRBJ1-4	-	CATSRGGGEKLFF	TGTGCCACCAGCAGAGGGGGCGGTGAAAAACTGTTTTTT
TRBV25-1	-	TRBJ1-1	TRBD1	CASTQTGMNTEAFF	TGTGCCAGCACCCAGACAGGGATGAACACTGAAGCTTTCTTT
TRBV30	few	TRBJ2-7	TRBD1	CAWSTWGQGRSYEQYF	TGTGCCTGGAGTACATGGGGACAGGGTAGGTCCTACGAGCAGTACTTC
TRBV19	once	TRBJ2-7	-	CASSSAGYEQYF	TGTGCCAGTAGTTCTGCGGGCTACGAGCAGTACTTC
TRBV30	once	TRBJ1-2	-	CAWSEEDYGYTF	TGTGCCTGGTCGGAGGAGGACTATGGCTACACCTTC
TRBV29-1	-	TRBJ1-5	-	CSVRVDSSNQPQHF	TGCAGCGTTCGAGTGGACAGCAGCAATCAGCCCCAGCATTTT
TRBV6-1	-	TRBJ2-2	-	CASSELSSGELFF	TGTGCCAGCAGTGAACTTAGCAGCGGGGAGCTGTTTTTT
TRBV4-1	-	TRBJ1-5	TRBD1	CASSQGTGTQPQHF	TGCGCCAGCAGCCAAGGGACAGGGACTCAGCCCCAGCATTTT
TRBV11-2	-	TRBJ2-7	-	CASSFLFGSNYEQYF	TGTGCCAGCAGCTTCCTTTTCGGCAGTAACTACGAGCAGTACTTC
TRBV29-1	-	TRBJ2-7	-	CSVAPTGRREQYF	TGCAGCGTCGCTCCGACGGGGAGGCGGGAGCAGTACTTC
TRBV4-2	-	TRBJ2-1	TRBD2	CASSHGLAGDNEQFF	TGTGCCAGCAGCCACGGACTAGCGGGGGACAATGAGCAGTTCTTC
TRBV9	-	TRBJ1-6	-	CASSPGTAGSPLHF	TGTGCCAGCAGCCCCGGGACTGCCGGTTCACCCCTCCACTTT
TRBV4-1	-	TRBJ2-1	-	CASSQEPRLPYNEQFF	TGCGCCAGCAGCCAAGAGCCCAGGCTCCCCTACAATGAGCAGTTCTTC
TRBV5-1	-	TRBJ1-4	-	CASSSLNRLFF	TGCGCCAGCAGCTCCCTTAACCGGCTGTTTTTT
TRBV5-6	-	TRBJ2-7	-	CASSLSRNSYEQYF	TGTGCCAGCAGCTTGTCGCGCAACTCCTACGAGCAGTACTTC